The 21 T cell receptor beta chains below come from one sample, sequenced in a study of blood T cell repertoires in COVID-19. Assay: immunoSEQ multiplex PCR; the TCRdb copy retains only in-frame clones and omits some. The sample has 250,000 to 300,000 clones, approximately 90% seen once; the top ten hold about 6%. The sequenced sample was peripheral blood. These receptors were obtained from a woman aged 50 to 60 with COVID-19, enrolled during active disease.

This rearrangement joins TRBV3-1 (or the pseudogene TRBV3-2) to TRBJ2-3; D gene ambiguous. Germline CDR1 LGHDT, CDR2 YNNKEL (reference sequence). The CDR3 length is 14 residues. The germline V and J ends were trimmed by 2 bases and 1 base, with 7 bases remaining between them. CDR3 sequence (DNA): TGTGCCAGCAGCCAATTAGCTGGCACAGATACGCAGTATTTT. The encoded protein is CASSQLAGTDTQYF.

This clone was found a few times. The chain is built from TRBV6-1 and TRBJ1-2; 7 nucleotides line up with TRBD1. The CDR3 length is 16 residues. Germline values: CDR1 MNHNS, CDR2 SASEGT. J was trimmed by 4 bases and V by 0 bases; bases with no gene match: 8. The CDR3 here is CASSEALGRGAYGYTF. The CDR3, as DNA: TGTGCCAGCAGTGAAGCGCTTGGCAGGGGGGCCTATGGCTACACCTTC.

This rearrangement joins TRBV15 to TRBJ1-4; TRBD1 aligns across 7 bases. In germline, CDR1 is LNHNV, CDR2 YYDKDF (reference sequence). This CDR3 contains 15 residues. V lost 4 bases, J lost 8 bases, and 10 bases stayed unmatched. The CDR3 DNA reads TGTGCCACCAGCATTTTACGACAGGGTGGGGAAAAACTGTTTTTT. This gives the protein CATSILRQGGEKLFF.

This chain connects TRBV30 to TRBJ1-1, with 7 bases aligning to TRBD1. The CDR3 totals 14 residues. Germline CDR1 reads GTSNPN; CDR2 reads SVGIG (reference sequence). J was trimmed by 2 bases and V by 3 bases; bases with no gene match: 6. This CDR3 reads CAWRADRANTEAFF. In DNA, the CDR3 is TGTGCCTGGAGGGCCGACAGGGCTAACACTGAAGCTTTCTTT.

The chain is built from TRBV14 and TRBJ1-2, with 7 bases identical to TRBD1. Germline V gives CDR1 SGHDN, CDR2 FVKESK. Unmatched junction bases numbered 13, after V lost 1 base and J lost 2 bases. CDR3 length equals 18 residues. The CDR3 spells CASSQALSSGDRNYGYTF. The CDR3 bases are TGTGCCAGCAGCCAAGCCCTCTCTTCAGGGGACAGAAACTATGGCTACACCTTC.

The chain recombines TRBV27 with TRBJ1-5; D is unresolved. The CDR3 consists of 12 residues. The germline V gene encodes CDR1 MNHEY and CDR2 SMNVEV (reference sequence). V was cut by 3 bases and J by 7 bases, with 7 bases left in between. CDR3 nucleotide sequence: TGTGCCAGCAGTTTCACGGGGCAGCCCCAGCATTTT. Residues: CASSFTGQPQHF.

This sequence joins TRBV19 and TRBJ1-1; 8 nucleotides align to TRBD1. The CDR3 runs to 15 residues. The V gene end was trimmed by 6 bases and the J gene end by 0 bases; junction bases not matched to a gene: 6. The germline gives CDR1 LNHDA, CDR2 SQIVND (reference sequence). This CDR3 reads CASRKWTGMNTEAFF. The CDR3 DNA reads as TGTGCCAGTAGAAAATGGACAGGGATGAACACTGAAGCTTTCTTT.

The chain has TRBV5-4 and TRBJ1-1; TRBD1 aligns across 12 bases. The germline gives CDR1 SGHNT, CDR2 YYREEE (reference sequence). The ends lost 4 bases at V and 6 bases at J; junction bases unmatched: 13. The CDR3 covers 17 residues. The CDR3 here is CASSLFRDRGLGAEAFF. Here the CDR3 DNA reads TGTGCCAGCAGCCTCTTCCGGGACAGGGGGCTTGGGGCTGAAGCTTTCTTT.

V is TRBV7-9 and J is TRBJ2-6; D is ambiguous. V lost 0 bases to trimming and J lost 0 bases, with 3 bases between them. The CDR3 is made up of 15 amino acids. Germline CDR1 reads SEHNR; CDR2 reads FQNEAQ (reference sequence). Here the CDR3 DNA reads TGTGCCAGCAGCTTAGCCGGCTCTGGGGCCAACGTCCTGACTTTC. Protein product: CASSLAGSGANVLTF.

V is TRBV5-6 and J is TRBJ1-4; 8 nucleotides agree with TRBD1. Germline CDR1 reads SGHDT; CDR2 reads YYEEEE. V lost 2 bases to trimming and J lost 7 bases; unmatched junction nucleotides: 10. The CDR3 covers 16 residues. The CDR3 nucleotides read TGTGCCAGCAGCTTAAGAGACAGGGGTGCGAGTGAAAAACTGTTTTTT. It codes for CASSLRDRGASEKLFF.

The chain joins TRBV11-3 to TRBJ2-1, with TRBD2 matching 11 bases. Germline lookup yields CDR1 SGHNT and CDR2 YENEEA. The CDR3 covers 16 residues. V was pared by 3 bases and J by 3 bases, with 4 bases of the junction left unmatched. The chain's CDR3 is CASSFPLAGGYNEQFF. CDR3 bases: TGTGCCAGCAGCTTCCCCCTAGCGGGGGGCTACAATGAGCAGTTCTTC.

The CDR3 region is CASSVVNSPTDTQYF. CDR3 sequence (DNA): TGTGCCAGCAGCGTAGTAAACAGCCCCACAGATACGCAGTATTTT. This sequence joins TRBV9 and TRBJ2-3; D is uncertain. V was trimmed by 0 bases and J by 2 bases, leaving 10 bases between them. CDR1 is SGDLS and CDR2 is YYNGEE in the germline V gene. The CDR3 consists of 15 residues.

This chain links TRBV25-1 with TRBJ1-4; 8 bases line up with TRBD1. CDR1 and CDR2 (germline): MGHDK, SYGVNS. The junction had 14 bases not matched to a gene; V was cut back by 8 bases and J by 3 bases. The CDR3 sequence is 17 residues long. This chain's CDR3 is CASANPAGGLANEKLFF. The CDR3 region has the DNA TGTGCCAGCGCAAACCCGGCAGGGGGCCTTGCTAATGAAAAACTGTTTTTT.

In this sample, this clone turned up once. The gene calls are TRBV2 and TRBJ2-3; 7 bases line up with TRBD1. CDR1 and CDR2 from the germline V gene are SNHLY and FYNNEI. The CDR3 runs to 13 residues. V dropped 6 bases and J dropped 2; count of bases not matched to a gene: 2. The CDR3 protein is CASRQGTTDTQYF. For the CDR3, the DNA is TGTGCCAGCAGACAGGGGACCACAGATACGCAGTATTTT.

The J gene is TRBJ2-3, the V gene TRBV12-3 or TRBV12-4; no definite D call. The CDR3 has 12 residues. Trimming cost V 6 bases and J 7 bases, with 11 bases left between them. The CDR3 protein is CASSPTAYTQYF. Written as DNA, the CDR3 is TGTGCCAGCAGCCCAACAGCATATACGCAGTATTTT.

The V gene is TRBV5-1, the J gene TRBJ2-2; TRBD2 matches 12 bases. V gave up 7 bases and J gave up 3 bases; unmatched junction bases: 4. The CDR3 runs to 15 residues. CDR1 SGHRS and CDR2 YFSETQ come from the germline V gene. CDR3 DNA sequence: TGCGCCAGCCAAAGACTAGCGGGAGACACCGGGGAGCTGTTTTTT. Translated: CASQRLAGDTGELFF.

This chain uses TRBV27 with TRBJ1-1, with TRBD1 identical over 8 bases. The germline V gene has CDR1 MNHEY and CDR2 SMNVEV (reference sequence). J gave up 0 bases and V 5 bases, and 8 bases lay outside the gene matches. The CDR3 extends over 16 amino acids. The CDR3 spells CASSEGQGFVNTEAFF. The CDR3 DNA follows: TGTGCCAGCAGTGAAGGACAGGGTTTCGTGAACACTGAAGCTTTCTTT.

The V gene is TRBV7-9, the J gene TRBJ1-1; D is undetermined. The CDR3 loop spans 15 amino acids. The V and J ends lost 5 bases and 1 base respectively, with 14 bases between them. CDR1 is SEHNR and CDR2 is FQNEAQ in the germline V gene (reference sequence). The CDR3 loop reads CASSPALQQNTEAFF. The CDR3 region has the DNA TGTGCCAGCAGCCCCGCCCTACAGCAGAACACTGAAGCTTTCTTT.

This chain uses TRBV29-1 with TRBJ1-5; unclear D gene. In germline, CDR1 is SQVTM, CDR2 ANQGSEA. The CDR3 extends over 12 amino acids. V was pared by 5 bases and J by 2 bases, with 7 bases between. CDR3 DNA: TGCAGCGTTTCAGAGGGCAATCAGCCCCAGCATTTT. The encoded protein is CSVSEGNQPQHF.

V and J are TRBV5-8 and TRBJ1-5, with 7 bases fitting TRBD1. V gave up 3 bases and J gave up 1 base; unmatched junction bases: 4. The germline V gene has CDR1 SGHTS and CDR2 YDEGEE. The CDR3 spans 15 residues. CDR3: CASSSQGSSNQPQHF. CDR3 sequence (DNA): TGTGCCAGCAGCTCACAGGGGTCGAGCAATCAGCCCCAGCATTTT.

The DNA of the CDR3 is TGCGCCCCTACAGGATTCGGCAATCAGCCCCAGCATTTT. Encoded protein: CAPTGFGNQPQHF. The rearrangement joins TRBV5-1 to TRBJ1-5; TRBD1 is a possible D gene (5 bases). Germline CDR1 and CDR2: SGHRS and YFSETQ. CDR3 length: 13 amino acids. V was cut by 10 bases and J by 2 bases, with 13 bases left in between.